The table lists the clone carrying this T cell receptor (beta chain) with many counts. What it binds is unknown. Each TCR beta library was made by quantitative 5'-RACE that incorporated molecular barcodes. TCRdb fed the 5' RACE reads into MiXCR, producing one record per CDR3 protein. The data contain 7,500 to 10,000 distinct CDR3 sequences, approximately 5.9% of them singletons. With 0 bases clipped from V and 4 bases from J, the junction kept 9 bases outside the gene matches. In germline, CDR1 is SGDLS, CDR2 YYNGEE. The CDR3 length is 18 residues. The entry originates in a study of CD8 T cells in ankylosing spondylitis. Study-wide points: Earlier literature documents some of the motif variants in reactive arthritis synovial fluid and blood. Made up of 7 to 9 highly homologous variants, a TCR beta motif appeared characteristic of ankylosing spondylitis blood. Reports say disease-linked clones showed up significantly more in matched ankylosing spondylitis synovial fluid.

The sequenced sample was blood, either unsorted or a sorted T cell fraction (not recorded which). The chain couples TRBV9 to TRBJ2-1, with 11 bases identical to TRBD2. The sequence was collected from a female donor with ankylosing spondylitis or in good health (not recorded which). The CDR3 protein is CASSVVGVLAGDYNEQFF. The CDR3, as DNA: TGTGCCAGCAGCGTAGTGGGGGTACTAGCGGGAGATTACAATGAGCAGTTCTTC. Full variable domain (outside the CDR3, taken from reference TRBV9 and TRBJ2-1): DSGVTQTPKHLITATGQRVTLRCSPRSGDLSVYWYQQSLDQGLQFLIQYYNGEERAKGNILERFSAQQFPDLHSELNLSSLELGDSALYFCASSVVGVLAGDYNEQFFGPGTRLTVL.